The clone carrying this T cell receptor (beta chain) was detected ten times or more. Its matching antigen is unknown. The table came from immunoSEQ multiplex PCR; TCRdb's copy has only in-frame clones and leaves some out. This repertoire holds more than 25,000 clones, and none appear only once. The data were obtained in a study of T cell clonality in common variable immunodeficiency. General study points: CVID subjects had higher TCRbeta clonality than healthy controls, most marked in about a third. Fewer deletions and N-nucleotide insertions were reportedly seen in common variable immunodeficiency TCR beta sequences.

Caucasian heritage predominated among both patients and controls. This TCR was sampled from a human donor with common variable immunodeficiency. Sequenced material: peripheral blood mononuclear cells.

The CDR3 loop reads CSAPPKKTGNTEAFF. The DNA read from the CDR3 is TGCAGTGCCCCACCGAAGAAAACTGGGAACACTGAA. This sequence joins TRBV20-1 and TRBJ1-1; D remains unclear. The CDR3 goes on 3 residues after the read ends, and that part is filled in from the germline J gene. V shed 6 bases and J shed 1 base, with 18 bases lying between them. CDR1 and CDR2 (germline): DFQATT, SNEGSKA (reference sequence). The CDR3 loop spans 15 amino acids.